Listed here are 3 T cell receptor beta chains from one sample, sequenced in a study of blood T cells in healthy people across ages. PCR was performed a second time for roughly 7 to 12 cycles using a sample-barcoded 5' primer and a J-beta primer mix. TCRdb reprocessed the 5' RACE reads via MiXCR and lists one record per CDR3 protein. This sample yields some 900,000 distinct CDR3 sequences, of which 45% to 50% are seen a single time; 13% belongs to the top ten. Specimen: blood. The receptors here all came from a man younger than 40 in good health.

The rearrangement uses TRBV6-1 and TRBJ2-2; D tentatively fits TRBD1 or TRBD2 (5 bases each). In germline, CDR1 is MNHNS, CDR2 SASEGT. The CDR3 is 16 residues long. Trimming cost V 4 bases and J 2 bases, with 14 bases left between them. The CDR3 DNA sequence: TGTGCCAGCAGTGGGCGGGCAGGGTCAAACACCGGGGAGCTGTTTTTT. Amino acid sequence: CASSGRAGSNTGELFF.

The chain joins TRBV5-1 to TRBJ2-1; 13 bases fit TRBD2. The junction had 9 bases not matched to a gene; V was cut back by 0 bases and J by 3 bases. The CDR3 extends over 19 amino acids. Germline V gene lookup returns CDR1 SGHRS and CDR2 YFSETQ. This CDR3 is CASSLGLAGGNALYNEQFF. The CDR3, as DNA: TGCGCCAGCAGCTTGGGACTAGCGGGGGGCAATGCCCTCTACAATGAGCAGTTCTTC.

This clonotype was counted between two and nine times. The chain couples TRBV20-1 to TRBJ1-3; 8 bases line up with TRBD1. The CDR3 contains 20 residues. J was trimmed by 0 bases and V by 1 base; bases with no gene match: 17. Germline V gene sequence: CDR1 DFQATT, CDR2 SNEGSKA (reference sequence). CDR3 sequence (DNA): TGCAGTGCTAGAGGCCTACCGGACAGGGTTGCCGATATCTCTGGAAACACCATATATTTT. Translating gives CSARGLPDRVADISGNTIYF.